This TCR beta chain was recorded in a study of blood T cells in healthy people across ages. The study's findings and limits: CMV status of donors was not determined, possibly confounding expanded clonotype changes.

The donors, healthy Caucasians from Russia, were aged about 6 to 100. The V segment lost 7 bases and the J segment 4 bases; nucleotides outside the gene matches: 8. The CDR3 has 14 residues. CDR1 SGHTA and CDR2 FQGNSA come from the germline V gene. PCR was performed a second time for about 7 to 12 cycles using a sample-barcoded 5' primer and a J-beta primer mix. From the 5' RACE reads, TCRdb called clonotypes with MiXCR, one entry per CDR3 protein. The sample records 450,000 to 700,000 distinct CDR3 sequences, about 25% being singletons. This clonotype has more than one count but fewer than ten. Its matching antigen is unknown.

The origin of this receptor is a woman between 65 and 79 years old in good health. The V and J genes are TRBV7-2 and TRBJ2-5, with 8 bases aligning to TRBD2. Sequenced material: blood. In DNA, the CDR3 is TGTGCCAGCACCCTCTCGACTAGCGTAGAGACCCAGTACTTC. It is translated as CASTLSTSVETQYF.